These 26 T cell receptor beta chains came from one sample sequenced in a study of technical replicates of blood from a few donors. Profiled with immunoSEQ multiplex PCR; TCRdb holds only in-frame clones, not every one. The sample lists around 95,000 clones, 90% to 95% occurring once. Sequenced: T cells isolated from PBMCs. Source of these receptors: a human donor in good health.

The genes are TRBV5-1 and TRBJ1-1; TRBD1 might be the D (6 bases). CDR1 is SGHRS and CDR2 is YFSETQ in the germline V gene. This CDR3 comprises 13 residues. V lost 1 base to trimming and J lost 4 bases, with 8 bases between them. The CDR3, as DNA: TGCGCCAGCAGCTTGACAGGGACCACTGAAGCTTTCTTT. As protein: CASSLTGTTEAFF.

This sequence joins TRBV19 and TRBJ1-5; D might be TRBD1 (5 bases). Trimming left V 9 bases short and J 1 base short, with 13 bases between. The germline gives CDR1 LNHDA, CDR2 SQIVND (reference sequence). The CDR3 extends over 14 amino acids. This CDR3 reads CASQPGLSNQPQHF. For the CDR3, the DNA is TGTGCCAGCCAGCCGGGACTGAGCAATCAGCCCCAGCATTTT. The complete variable domain, with remaining parts taken from reference TRBV19 and TRBJ1-5, reads DGGITQSPKYLFRKEGQNVTLSCEQNLNHDAMYWYRQDPGQGLRLIYYSQIVNDFQKGDIAEGYSVSREKKESFPLTVTSAQKNPTAFYLCASQPGLSNQPQHFGDGTRLSIL.

The rearrangement uses TRBV19 and TRBJ1-2, with 7 bases matching TRBD1. The CDR3 length is 17 residues. Per germline, CDR1 LNHDA and CDR2 SQIVND (reference sequence). V shed 5 bases, J shed 5 bases, and the junction held 17 bases outside the gene matches. This CDR3 is CASSAPGTAASGYGYTF. The CDR3 bases are TGTGCCAGTAGTGCCCCCGGGACAGCGGCCTCGGGATATGGCTACACCTTC.

This clone appeared once. The rearrangement uses TRBV14 and TRBJ2-7; D might be TRBD2 (6 bases). Germline loops: CDR1 SGHDN, CDR2 FVKESK. This CDR3 is built from 16 residues. Deletions cut 2 bases from V and 6 bases from J, with 20 bases between. The CDR3 DNA sequence: TGTGCCAGCAGCCAAACAGTAGGGACTGGAGGGCTCGAGCAGTACTTC. Its protein is CASSQTVGTGGLEQYF.

The genes are TRBV10-3 and TRBJ2-5; possible D gene TRBD2, 6 bases. With 8 bases removed from V and 1 base from J, the gap between germline ends came to 17 bases. Germline values: CDR1 ENHRY, CDR2 SYGVKD. The CDR3 consists of 15 residues. The CDR3 DNA is TGTGCCATCTCTAATATCCGGGACTCCCAAGAGACCCAGTACTTC. This translates into CAISNIRDSQETQYF.

This clone has only one observation. V usage is TRBV9 and J usage is TRBJ2-5, with a possible D match to TRBD2 (6 bases). V was cut by 1 base and J by 0 bases, with 13 bases left in between. This CDR3 region has 16 residues. Germline V gene sequence: CDR1 SGDLS, CDR2 YYNGEE. DNA for the CDR3: TGTGCCAGCAGCGTACTCGGCAGCGGGTACCAAGAGACCCAGTACTTC. Residues: CASSVLGSGYQETQYF.

The V call is TRBV7-2, the J call TRBJ2-5; D is perhaps TRBD1 (5 bases). Germline loops: CDR1 SGHTA, CDR2 FQGNSA. Trimming shortened V by 1 base and J by 5 bases, and 11 bases separated the two germline ends. This CDR3 is built from 14 residues. CDR3 amino acids: CASSLVKQGETQYF. In nucleotides, the CDR3 is TGTGCCAGCAGCTTAGTCAAGCAGGGCGAGACCCAGTACTTC.

The V and J genes are TRBV28 and TRBJ2-1, with D uncertain. Germline V gives CDR1 MDHEN, CDR2 SYDVKM. V was shortened by 2 bases and J by 12 bases, with 11 bases between the two germline ends. This CDR3 spans 12 amino acids. The CDR3 DNA is TGTGCCAGCAGTTTACGAGAACGAGGGCAGTTCTTC. Translating it yields CASSLRERGQFF.

The rearrangement links TRBV5-1 to TRBJ2-1; 9 nucleotides match TRBD2. Germline trimming cut 7 bases from V and 8 bases from J; bases unmatched to any gene: 7. Germline loops: CDR1 SGHRS, CDR2 YFSETQ. This CDR3 region has 13 residues. The CDR3 region has the DNA TGCGCCAGCTGGCGGGGGGGGGAGGATGAGCAGTTCTTC. Its translation: CASWRGGEDEQFF.

This chain connects TRBV9 to TRBJ1-3; TRBD1 is a possible D gene (6 bases). CDR1 and CDR2 (germline): SGDLS, YYNGEE. The CDR3 runs 18 residues. The V and J ends lost 3 bases and 6 bases respectively, with 25 bases between them. CDR3 loop: CASSGSPVGGPFENTIYF. The CDR3 DNA reads as TGTGCCAGCAGCGGATCCCCGGTGGGGGGGCCTTTTGAAAACACCATATATTTT.

This sequence joins TRBV27 and TRBJ2-1; a possible D gene is TRBD2 (5 bases). Germline CDR1 is MNHEY and CDR2 is SMNVEV (reference sequence). Trimming removed 7 bases from V and 7 bases from J, with 11 bases in between. There are 12 residues in the CDR3. The CDR3 bases are TGTGCCAGCACCTCAACTAGGAATGAGCAGTTCTTC. Encoded protein: CASTSTRNEQFF.

The V call is TRBV4-1, the J call TRBJ1-5; the match to TRBD1 covers 9 bases. Germline V CDR1 and CDR2: MGHRA, YSYEKL. CDR3 size: 14 residues. V lost 1 base, J lost 8 bases, and 3 bases stayed unmatched. In DNA, the CDR3 is TGCGCCAGCAGCCAAGGACAGGGGGGGAAGCCCCAGCATTTT. Its translation is CASSQGQGGKPQHF.

The chain has TRBV19 and TRBJ2-7; the match to TRBD1 covers 7 bases. Germline lookup yields CDR1 LNHDA and CDR2 SQIVND (reference sequence). This CDR3 comprises 13 residues. After removal of 9 bases from V and 4 bases from J, the junction contained 9 bases not matched to a gene. CDR3 residues: CASRDRANYEQYF. The CDR3 DNA reads as TGTGCCAGCCGTGACAGGGCTAATTACGAGCAGTACTTC.

The chain links TRBV27 to TRBJ1-1; 9 bases map to TRBD1. Unmatched junction bases numbered 10, after V lost 5 bases and J lost 3 bases. The length of the CDR3 is 16 residues. Germline V gives CDR1 MNHEY, CDR2 SMNVEV (reference sequence). CDR3 loop: CASSPSSTGGHTEAFF. CDR3 bases: TGTGCCAGCAGTCCGTCCTCGACAGGGGGGCACACTGAAGCTTTCTTT.

The V gene is TRBV2, the J gene TRBJ1-1; no firm D call. The CDR3 length is 14 residues. Deletions cut 7 bases from V and 6 bases from J, with 18 bases between. The germline gives CDR1 SNHLY, CDR2 FYNNEI. The CDR3 sequence is CASTLGLQRAEAFF. The CDR3 region has the DNA TGTGCCAGCACCCTGGGTCTTCAACGGGCTGAAGCTTTCTTT.

The V and J genes are TRBV9 and TRBJ2-7, with 8 bases matching TRBD1. Unmatched junction bases numbered 10, after V lost 0 bases and J lost 5 bases. From germline, CDR1 is SGDLS and CDR2 YYNGEE. This CDR3 has 16 residues. The DNA for the CDR3 is TGTGCCAGCAGCGTAGGCAGGTCAGGGGGCTTCCACGAGCAGTACTTC. Translated: CASSVGRSGGFHEQYF.

The chain recombines TRBV5-4 with TRBJ1-3; no firm D call. The ends were cut back, 0 bases at V and 2 bases at J, with 3 bases in the middle. The length of the CDR3 is 13 residues. From germline, CDR1 is SGHNT and CDR2 YYREEE (reference sequence). DNA for the CDR3: TGTGCCAGCAGCTTGGACACTGGAAACACCATATATTTT. This codes for CASSLDTGNTIYF.

V gene TRBV7-9 combines with J gene TRBJ2-1; 9 bases align to TRBD1. With V trimmed by 5 bases and J by 4 bases, 9 bases remained unmatched. Germline CDR1 is SEHNR and CDR2 is FQNEAQ (reference sequence). The CDR3 runs 16 residues. The CDR3 coding sequence is TGTGCCAGCAGCGCCCCAATGGGACAGGGATACAATGAGCAGTTCTTC. Residues: CASSAPMGQGYNEQFF.

V is TRBV5-4 and J is TRBJ2-5; the match to TRBD2 covers 10 bases. Germline V gives CDR1 SGHNT, CDR2 YYREEE (reference sequence). CDR3 length equals 13 residues. J gave up 5 bases and V 4 bases, and 2 bases lay outside the gene matches. The CDR3 DNA is TGTGCCAGCAGCCCGGGACTAGCGGAGACCCAGTACTTC. Residues: CASSPGLAETQYF.

The chain links TRBV11-2 to TRBJ2-7, with a possible D match to TRBD1 (6 bases). Germline V gene data show CDR1 as SGHAT and CDR2 as FQNNGV. Trimming left V 1 base short and J 6 bases short, with 7 bases between. The CDR3 totals 12 residues. The chain's CDR3 is CASSLGGGEQYF. CDR3 DNA: TGTGCCAGCAGCTTAGGAGGGGGCGAGCAGTACTTC.

The V and J genes are TRBV11-2 and TRBJ2-3, with 13 bases aligning to TRBD2. This CDR3 has 18 amino acids. J lost 0 bases, V lost 2 bases, and 5 bases had no gene match. Germline CDR1 and CDR2: SGHAT and FQNNGV. Here the CDR3 reads CASSLWTSGGLSTDTQYF. In nucleotides, the CDR3 is TGTGCCAGCAGCTTATGGACTAGCGGGGGCCTTAGCACAGATACGCAGTATTTT.

The V gene is TRBV6-1, the J gene TRBJ2-7, with D tentatively TRBD1 (6 bases). Germline CDR1 and CDR2: MNHNS and SASEGT. V lost 4 bases and J 0 bases, leaving 10 bases between the germline ends. The length of the CDR3 is 14 residues. The CDR3 here is CASSGQGHSYEQYF. The CDR3 nucleotides are TGTGCCAGCAGTGGGCAGGGGCACTCCTACGAGCAGTACTTC.

The chain recombines TRBV5-1 with TRBJ2-1; 8 bases fit TRBD2. V shed 1 base and J 5 bases; nucleotides not matched to a gene: 2. This CDR3 region has 14 residues. CDR1 and CDR2 (germline): SGHRS, YFSETQ. CDR3 in amino acids: CASSLIGGDNEQFF. The DNA of the CDR3 is TGCGCCAGCAGCTTGATCGGGGGGGACAATGAGCAGTTCTTC.

This clone has a single count. The V call is TRBV10-2, the J call TRBJ1-2, with 8 bases fitting TRBD1. This CDR3 is built from 14 residues. V trimming: 5 bases; J trimming: 6 bases; junction bases outside the gene matches: 8. The germline V gene encodes CDR1 WSHSY and CDR2 SAAADI. DNA for the CDR3: TGCGCCAGCAGTCCGCCAGGGGGCGTTGATGGCTACACCTTC. Its translation is CASSPPGGVDGYTF.

The J gene is TRBJ1-2, the V gene TRBV19, with D possibly TRBD1 on 5 matching bases. This CDR3 has 15 amino acids. Germline lookup yields CDR1 LNHDA and CDR2 SQIVND (reference sequence). V was pared by 5 bases and J by 8 bases, with 21 bases between. CDR3 bases: TGTGCCAGTAGTTCGGGACTTTTTCTAGACGAGGGCTACACCTTC. This encodes CASSSGLFLDEGYTF.

This clone has a single count. This rearrangement joins TRBV27 to TRBJ1-4, with TRBD1 as a possible D gene (6 bases). The CDR3 extends over 17 amino acids. Germline V lookup: CDR1 MNHEY, CDR2 SMNVEV (reference sequence). The germline V and J ends were trimmed by 1 base and 6 bases, with 18 bases remaining between them. The CDR3 sequence: CASSLLGGRAVDEKLFF. The CDR3 nucleotides are TGTGCCAGCAGTTTATTGGGGGGGCGGGCAGTGGATGAAAAACTGTTTTTT.